This T cell receptor (beta chain) is drawn from a study of blood T cells in healthy people across ages. Per sample, extraction of total RNA gave at least 6 micrograms in every case. Combining a sample-barcoded 5' primer with a J-beta primer mix, a second PCR ran for 7 to 11 cycles. TCRdb used MiXCR to reprocess the 5' RACE reads, holding one entry per CDR3 protein. There are nearly 800,000 distinct CDR3 sequences in the sample; approximately 25% occur only once, and under 4% lies in the top ten. Germline V gene lookup returns CDR1 SGHDT and CDR2 YYEEEE. This CDR3 contains 15 residues. V was cut by 4 bases and J by 2 bases, with 16 bases left in between. This sample also appeared in a second study, on T cells of mothers and their children. This second study says: In this cohort, donors were three healthy Caucasian mothers plus their six children.

This clonotype was sampled from a boy aged 5-17 years in good health. The specimen was blood. The chain is built from TRBV5-6 and TRBJ2-7; D may be TRBD2 (6 bases). For the CDR3, the DNA is TGTGCCAGCAGCCCCCTGGCGGGGTCAGCCTACGAGCAGTACTTC. It yields the protein CASSPLAGSAYEQYF. The entire variable domain, with the rest obtained from reference TRBV5-6 and TRBJ2-7, is as follows: DAGVTQSPTHLIKTRGQQVTLRCSPKSGHDTVSWYQQALGQGPQFIFQYYEEEERQRGNFPDRFSGHQFPNYSSELNVNALLLGDSALYLCASSPLAGSAYEQYFGPGTRLTVT.